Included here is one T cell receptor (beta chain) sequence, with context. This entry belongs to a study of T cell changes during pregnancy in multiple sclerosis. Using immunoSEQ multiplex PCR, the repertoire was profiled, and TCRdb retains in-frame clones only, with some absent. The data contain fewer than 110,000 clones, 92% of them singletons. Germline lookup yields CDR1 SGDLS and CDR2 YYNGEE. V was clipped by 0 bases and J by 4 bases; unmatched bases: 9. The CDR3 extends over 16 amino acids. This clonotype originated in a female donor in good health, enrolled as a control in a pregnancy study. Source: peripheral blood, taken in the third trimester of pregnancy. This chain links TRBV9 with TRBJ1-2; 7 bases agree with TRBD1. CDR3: CASSVAPTGESYGYTF. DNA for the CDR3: TGTGCCAGCAGCGTAGCCCCCACAGGGGAGAGCTATGGCTACACCTTC.